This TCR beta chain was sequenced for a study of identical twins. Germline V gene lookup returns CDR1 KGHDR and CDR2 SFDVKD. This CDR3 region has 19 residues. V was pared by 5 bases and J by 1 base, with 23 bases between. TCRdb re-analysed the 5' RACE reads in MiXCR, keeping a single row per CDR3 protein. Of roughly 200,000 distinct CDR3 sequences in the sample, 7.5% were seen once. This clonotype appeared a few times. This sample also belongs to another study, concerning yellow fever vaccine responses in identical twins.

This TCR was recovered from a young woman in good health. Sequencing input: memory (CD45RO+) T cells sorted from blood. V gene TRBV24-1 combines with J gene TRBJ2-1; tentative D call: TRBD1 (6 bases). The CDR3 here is CATSGWGQEGAKSYNEQFF. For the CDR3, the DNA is TGTGCCACCAGTGGCTGGGGGCAGGAAGGGGCAAAATCCTACAATGAGCAGTTCTTC.